The 5 T cell receptor beta chains listed next were all sequenced from one sample in a study of beta chain features in type 1 diabetes. Investigators reverse transcribed all isolated RNA, so they sequenced expressed TCRB transcripts. Sequencing was performed with immunoSEQ multiplex PCR; in TCRdb, only in-frame clones are kept and a portion is missing. The sample includes around 340,000 clones, roughly 8% of them seen just once. Input material: central memory CD4+ T cells from blood. The receptors originated from a woman in her late teens or twenties in good health.

This clone has a count of ten or more. V is TRBV27 and J is TRBJ2-1; 11 bases agree with TRBD2. This CDR3 is 15 amino acids long. Germline CDR1 is MNHEY and CDR2 is SMNVEV (reference sequence). V trimming: 5 bases; J trimming: 9 bases; junction bases outside the gene matches: 9. CDR3 bases: TGTGCCAGCAGTGGGTTAGCGGGAGGGCTGGTTGAGCAGTTCTTC. Translating it yields CASSGLAGGLVEQFF.

The chain uses TRBV27 and TRBJ1-4; D perhaps matches TRBD1 (5 bases). This CDR3 has 14 residues. The V and J ends lost 3 bases and 6 bases respectively, with 11 bases between them. CDR1 MNHEY and CDR2 SMNVEV come from the germline V gene (reference sequence). DNA for the CDR3: TGTGCCAGCAGTTTCCGGGGCAGCGATGAAAAACTGTTTTTT. It encodes CASSFRGSDEKLFF.

The chain employs TRBV5-1 and TRBJ2-7, with 8 bases matching TRBD2. V lost 1 base, J lost 5 bases, and 2 bases stayed unmatched. CDR3 size: 13 residues. Germline CDR1 reads SGHRS; CDR2 reads YFSETQ. The CDR3 protein is CASSLNGGDEQYF. The CDR3, as DNA: TGCGCCAGCAGCTTGAACGGGGGGGACGAGCAGTACTTC.

As to this clone: Other DNA sequences from this sample encode an identical CDR3 as well. This chain links TRBV29-1 with TRBJ2-7; possibly TRBD1 for D (6 bases). The CDR3 is 14 residues long. V lost 7 bases to trimming and J lost 6 bases, with 22 bases between them. The germline gives CDR1 SQVTM, CDR2 ANQGSEA. The CDR3 nucleotides read TGCAGCGCTGCCATTTCACAGGGTCGGGGCGAGCAGTACTTC. Translated, it gives CSAAISQGRGEQYF.

This clone appeared many times. V usage is TRBV28 and J usage is TRBJ2-3; weak D call: TRBD2 (7 bases). V dropped 8 bases and J dropped 3 bases, with 18 bases sitting between them. The CDR3 runs 15 residues. Germline values: CDR1 MDHEN, CDR2 SYDVKM. The CDR3 sequence: CASPPGGDLTDTQYF. In DNA form, the CDR3 reads TGTGCCAGCCCGCCGGGGGGCGATCTGACAGATACGCAGTATTTT.